A single sample gave rise to the 24 T cell receptor beta chains below, sequenced in a study of T cells in Graves' hyperthyroidism and ophthalmopathy. From RNA transcripts, TCR beta CDR3 regions were amplified. TCR CDR3 underwent first-round RT-PCR with the HTBI primer set. TCRdb recomputed calls from the multiplex PCR reads with MiXCR, one row per CDR3 protein. The repertoire holds about 590,000 distinct CDR3 sequences, with approximately 14% as singletons. The material sequenced was blood. The source of these receptors is a woman in her twenties or thirties with Graves' hyperthyroidism.

This clonotype turned up a few times. This chain connects TRBV9 to TRBJ1-2; no firm D call. This CDR3 contains 16 residues. Per germline, CDR1 SGDLS and CDR2 YYNGEE. The germline V and J ends were trimmed by 0 bases and 5 bases, with 17 bases remaining between them. The CDR3 spells CASSVAPTAPQYGYTF. CDR3 coding DNA: TGTGCCAGCAGCGTAGCACCAACAGCCCCGCAGTATGGCTACACCTTC.

This clonotype was observed at least ten times. The chain employs TRBV15 and TRBJ2-7; D uncertain. V lost 3 bases to trimming and J lost 3 bases, with 9 bases between them. The CDR3 spans 13 residues. From germline, CDR1 is LNHNV and CDR2 YYDKDF (reference sequence). The CDR3 region has the DNA TGTGCCACCAGCAGGGGTGGTTACTACGAGCAGTACTTC. Translated: CATSRGGYYEQYF.

This clonotype was observed a handful of times. One junction end does not reproduce the germline sequence, and a read error may be involved. The V and J genes are TRBV3-1 and TRBJ2-1; 15 nucleotides line up with TRBD2. The CDR3 is 16 amino acids. Germline CDR1 is LGHDT and CDR2 is YNNKEL (reference sequence). This chain's CDR3 is CAKGLAGGPPYNEQSF. In DNA form, the CDR3 reads TGTGCCAAGGGACTAGCGGGAGGCCCTCCCTACAATGAGCAGTCCTTC.

This clonotype appeared a few times. The chain carries TRBV28 and TRBJ2-7, with D perhaps given as TRBD1 or TRBD2 (5 bases each). Germline V gives CDR1 MDHEN, CDR2 SYDVKM. The CDR3 loop spans 14 amino acids. Deletions cut 3 bases from V and 4 bases from J, with 13 bases between. CDR3 sequence reads: CASSFTGRWYEQYF. The CDR3 region has the DNA TGTGCCAGCAGTTTCACGGGACGTTGGTACGAGCAGTACTTC.

V usage is TRBV7-2 and J usage is TRBJ2-3; no clear D gene. This CDR3 spans 14 amino acids. Between the trimmed V and J ends, which lost 4 bases and 2 bases, there was a span of 10 bases. The V gene's germline CDR1 is SGHTA and CDR2 FQGNSA. This CDR3 reads CASSSQQVTDTQYF. The CDR3 DNA sequence: TGTGCCAGCAGCTCCCAACAAGTCACAGATACGCAGTATTTT.

The chain links TRBV7-6 to TRBJ2-2; the D call may be TRBD1 or TRBD2 (5 bases each). The germline gives CDR1 SGHVS, CDR2 FNYEAQ. Deletions cut 5 bases from V and 0 bases from J, with 16 bases between. This CDR3 has 17 residues. The CDR3, as DNA: TGTGCCAGCAGCCCCAGACACGGGACCCCGAACACCGGGGAGCTGTTTTTT. Protein product: CASSPRHGTPNTGELFF.

This clonotype showed up many times. J is TRBJ1-1 and V is TRBV4-3; the D gene is possibly TRBD1 (5 bases). The CDR3 extends over 13 amino acids. The germline V gene has CDR1 LGHNA and CDR2 YSLEER. Trimming removed 4 bases from V and 4 bases from J, with 10 bases in between. The CDR3 region is CASSRRGATEAFF. The CDR3, as DNA: TGCGCCAGCAGCCGCCGCGGGGCCACTGAAGCTTTCTTT.

The V gene is TRBV24-1, the J gene TRBJ2-1; tentatively, D is TRBD2 (5 bases). This CDR3 has 16 residues. Trimming cost V 1 base and J 8 bases, with 17 bases left between them. Germline CDR1 and CDR2: KGHDR and SFDVKD. The CDR3 DNA follows: TGTGCCACCAGTGATTTAGACTACCCACTATTCGATGAGCAGTTCTTC. Translating gives CATSDLDYPLFDEQFF.

The rearrangement uses TRBV5-4 and TRBJ2-3; 9 positions agree with TRBD2. Germline V gives CDR1 SGHNT, CDR2 YYREEE (reference sequence). V lost 4 bases and J lost 3; bases outside the gene matches: 9. The CDR3 has 16 residues. This chain's CDR3 is CASSPISGSATDTQYF. Written as DNA, the CDR3 is TGTGCCAGCAGCCCTATTAGCGGGAGTGCGACAGATACGCAGTATTTT.

This chain uses TRBV7-8 with TRBJ1-6, with D possibly TRBD1 on 6 matching bases. CDR1 SGHVS and CDR2 FQNEAQ come from the germline V gene. With 7 bases removed from V and 4 bases from J, the gap between germline ends came to 20 bases. CDR3 size: 17 residues. In DNA form, the CDR3 reads TGTGCCAGCACCGAAGATAGGGGCGGACAGTATAATTCACCCCTCCACTTT. The encoded protein is CASTEDRGGQYNSPLHF.

Points on this clonotype: A read error may explain this, as a much larger clone is one base away. The rearrangement links TRBV5-1 to TRBJ2-3; the match to TRBD2 covers 9 bases. This CDR3 comprises 16 residues. In germline, CDR1 is SGHRS, CDR2 YFSETQ. CDR3: CACSSLPSGGTDTQYF. The CDR3 DNA follows: TGCGCCTGCAGCTCTCTGCCTAGCGGGGGCACAGATACGCAGTATTTT.

This clonotype occurred many times. V and J are TRBV12-3 or TRBV12-4 and TRBJ2-2, with TRBD2 matching 11 bases. Unmatched junction bases numbered 5, after V lost 0 bases and J lost 5 bases. This CDR3 spans 17 amino acids. The CDR3 DNA sequence: TGTGCCAGCAGTTTAGCTAGCGGGAGGGCAAGGACCGGGGAGCTGTTTTTT. It encodes CASSLASGRARTGELFF.

The chain is built from TRBV3-1 and TRBJ2-7; TRBD2 agrees at 9 bases. Germline CDR1 reads LGHDT; CDR2 reads YNNKEL (reference sequence). CDR3 length: 15 amino acids. The J segment lost 7 bases and the V segment lost 1 base, leaving 8 bases of the junction unmatched. The CDR3 DNA reads as TGTGCCAGCAGCCAAGTTTTCGCGGGAGGGGGAGAGCAGTACTTC. Protein sequence: CASSQVFAGGGEQYF.

In this sample, this clonotype turned up many times. The chain recombines TRBV7-2 with TRBJ2-3, with 7 positions matching TRBD2. Per germline, CDR1 SGHTA and CDR2 FQGNSA. This CDR3 region has 16 residues. V was clipped by 5 bases and J by 2 bases; unmatched bases: 10. CDR3 coding DNA: TGTGCCAGCAGCCCCCGAGGGCTAGCGGACACAGATACGCAGTATTTT. Its translation is CASSPRGLADTDTQYF.

As concerns this clonotype: The junction differs from germline at one of its ends, possibly a read error. The V gene is TRBV5-8, the J gene TRBJ2-5; 7 bases map to TRBD2. Germline V CDR1 and CDR2: SGHTS, YDEGEE. The CDR3 totals 13 residues. In DNA, the CDR3 is TGTGCCGGCAGCCTTGGGCGGGAGCAGACCCAGTACTTC. It codes for CAGSLGREQTQYF.

This clonotype was seen ten or more times. J is TRBJ1-1 and V is TRBV20-1; D unclear. Germline V gene data show CDR1 as DFQATT and CDR2 as SNEGSKA (reference sequence). CDR3 length: 16 amino acids. Trimming shortened V by 3 bases and J by 5 bases, and 22 bases separated the two germline ends. The CDR3, as DNA: TGCAGTGCTAGCTCGACCTGGACGTATCGAGGGACTGAAGCTTTCTTT. This codes for CSASSTWTYRGTEAFF.

The chain couples TRBV20-1 to TRBJ2-1, with 11 bases matching TRBD2. The ends lost 2 bases at V and 3 bases at J; junction bases unmatched: 9. The germline V gene has CDR1 DFQATT and CDR2 SNEGSKA (reference sequence). There are 17 residues in the CDR3. The CDR3 DNA reads as TGCAGTGCTAGACTAGCGGGAGGTTCCCCTTACTACAATGAGCAGTTCTTC. Encoded protein: CSARLAGGSPYYNEQFF.

This clonotype was observed many times. This chain uses TRBV30 with TRBJ2-1, with TRBD2 matching 11 bases. Germline V gene sequence: CDR1 GTSNPN, CDR2 SVGIG (reference sequence). This CDR3 is 15 amino acids long. V shed 2 bases, J shed 5 bases, and the junction held 5 bases outside the gene matches. The CDR3 loop is CAWSKRLAGHNEQFF. CDR3 in DNA: TGTGCCTGGAGTAAAAGACTAGCGGGGCACAATGAGCAGTTCTTC.

In this sample, this clonotype turned up many times. The V gene is TRBV24-1, the J gene TRBJ2-2, with D perhaps matching TRBD1 (6 bases). V shed 7 bases and J shed 1 base, with 6 bases lying between them. Germline values: CDR1 KGHDR, CDR2 SFDVKD. This CDR3 region has 13 residues. This chain's CDR3 is CATSRGNTGELFF. CDR3 sequence (DNA): TGTGCCACCAGCAGGGGGAACACCGGGGAGCTGTTTTTT.

This clonotype was counted at least ten times. The chain recombines TRBV11-2 with TRBJ2-7, with 7 bases fitting TRBD1. Trimming at V came to 1 base and at J to 0 bases, leaving 15 bases not matched to a gene. Germline V gene sequence: CDR1 SGHAT, CDR2 FQNNGV. This CDR3 is built from 19 residues. CDR3: CASSLAGSLFRDSSYEQYF. The CDR3 DNA sequence: TGTGCCAGCAGCTTAGCTGGAAGTTTGTTCCGGGACAGCTCCTACGAGCAGTACTTC.

The sample holds a few counts of this clonotype. The chain combines TRBV10-3 with TRBJ2-3; D gene uncertain. There are 15 residues in the CDR3. CDR1 is ENHRY, CDR2 SYGVKD, per germline. Trimming removed 2 bases from V and 0 bases from J, with 9 bases in between. In DNA, the CDR3 is TGTGCCATCAGTGAGACCGAGTTTAGCACAGATACGCAGTATTTT. Its translation: CAISETEFSTDTQYF.

This clonotype showed up many times. V gene TRBV13 combines with J gene TRBJ2-3; D possibly uses TRBD1 or TRBD2 (5 bases each). This CDR3 is 18 amino acids long. V lost 5 bases and J 7 bases, leaving 28 bases between the germline ends. Germline V gene lookup returns CDR1 PRHDT and CDR2 FYEKMQ (reference sequence). The CDR3 bases are TGTGCCAGCAGCGACGCAAGGGTCTTTGGGGGAGTTTTGAATACGCAGTATTTT. It yields the protein CASSDARVFGGVLNTQYF.

This clonotype showed up many times. The rearrangement links TRBV19 to TRBJ1-2; a weak D match, TRBD1 (5 bases). The CDR3 consists of 14 residues. Germline V gene lookup returns CDR1 LNHDA and CDR2 SQIVND (reference sequence). The germline V and J ends were trimmed by 5 bases and 7 bases, with 17 bases remaining between them. The CDR3, as DNA: TGTGCCAGTAGTGCCCGGGGGAATTGGCCTGGCTACACCTTC. This translates into CASSARGNWPGYTF.

The chain carries TRBV7-7 and TRBJ2-2; 8 bases fit TRBD1. The CDR3 is made up of 14 amino acids. V dropped 5 bases and J dropped 8; count of bases not matched to a gene: 7. Germline CDR1 SSHAT, CDR2 FNYEAQ (reference sequence). The CDR3 here is CASSATGGRGELFF. CDR3 nucleotides: TGTGCCAGCAGCGCTACAGGGGGGAGAGGGGAGCTGTTTTTT.